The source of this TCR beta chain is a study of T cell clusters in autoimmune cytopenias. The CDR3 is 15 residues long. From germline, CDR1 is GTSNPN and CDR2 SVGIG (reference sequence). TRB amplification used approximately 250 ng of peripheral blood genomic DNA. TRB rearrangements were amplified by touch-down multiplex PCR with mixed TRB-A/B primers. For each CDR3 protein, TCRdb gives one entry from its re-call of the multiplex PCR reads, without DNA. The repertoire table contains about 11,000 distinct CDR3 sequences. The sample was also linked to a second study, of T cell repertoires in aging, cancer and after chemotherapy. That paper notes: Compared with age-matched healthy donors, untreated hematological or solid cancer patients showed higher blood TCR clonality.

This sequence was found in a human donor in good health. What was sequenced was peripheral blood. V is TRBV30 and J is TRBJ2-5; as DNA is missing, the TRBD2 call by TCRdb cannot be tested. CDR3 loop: CAWSRGGTDQETQYF. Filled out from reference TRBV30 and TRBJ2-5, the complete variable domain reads SQTIHQWPATLVQPVGSPLSLECTVEGTSNPNLYWYRQAAGRGLQLLFYSVGIGQISSEVPQNLSASRPQDRQFILSSKKLLLSDSGFYLCAWSRGGTDQETQYFGPGTRLLVL.